Listed below are T cell receptor beta chains from one sample, sequenced in a study of shared clonotypes between healthy human individuals. Some clones are missing from TCRdb's copy, which holds only in-frame ones; the method was immunoSEQ multiplex PCR. The table has around 940,000 clones, over 60% seen once; the top ten hold approximately 1.5%. Sequenced: memory CD4+ T cells sorted from blood. Receptors originate from a young man in good health. Both conserved end residues are trimmed from each CDR3. Each record gives: clone size, J gene, V gene, CDR3 protein. Clone size, where shown, is once, few, many, or a class for clones that have expanded.

size: NA
J: TRBJ1-2
V: TRBV30
CDR3: AWSVGVGNYGYT

size: once
J: TRBJ2-7
V: TRBV6-5
CDR3: ASRKTSGAYEQY

size: few
J: TRBJ2-5
V: TRBV27
CDR3: ASSPMGIPQTQY

size: NA
J: TRBJ2-3
V: TRBV10-3
CDR3: AITSGRGPDTQY

size: NA
J: TRBJ2-5
V: TRBV18
CDR3: ASSTSPQETQY

size: NA
J: TRBJ1-2
V: TRBV5-5
CDR3: ASSRGQGIGGYT

size: NA
J: TRBJ2-7
V: TRBV28
CDR3: ASSRPRDRGSEQY

size: NA
J: TRBJ2-6
V: TRBV9
CDR3: ASSTMTGRRSGANVLT

size: NA
J: TRBJ2-5
V: TRBV6-5
CDR3: ASRALGFAETQY

size: NA
J: TRBJ2-5
V: TRBV2
CDR3: ASSGTGTGGTQY

size: NA
J: TRBJ1-1
V: TRBV11-3
CDR3: ASSSAPTISTF

size: NA
J: TRBJ2-7
V: TRBV2
CDR3: ASSLSGGAMYEQY

size: few
J: TRBJ2-7
V: TRBV6-1
CDR3: ASSEGFRGPYEQY

size: NA
J: TRBJ2-3
V: TRBV10-1
CDR3: ASSVNRVGDTQY

size: NA
J: TRBJ2-2
V: TRBV4-1
CDR3: ASSQRSRVRAGELF

size: many
J: TRBJ1-4
V: TRBV4-1
CDR3: ASSRWRYEKLF

size: NA
J: TRBJ2-5
V: TRBV5-6
CDR3: ASSLGLGQGWAQY

size: NA
J: TRBJ1-4
V: TRBV6-6
CDR3: ASSPDRQKLF

size: many
J: TRBJ1-2
V: TRBV4-3
CDR3: ASSPRRGFNYGYT

size: NA
J: TRBJ1-4
V: TRBV29-1
CDR3: SAGGGTNEKLF

size: few
J: TRBJ1-5
V: TRBV5-6
CDR3: ASSLEGREINQPQH

size: NA
J: TRBJ2-3
V: TRBV21-1
CDR3: ASSSGVGRNTQY

size: NA
J: TRBJ2-5
V: TRBV5-1
CDR3: ASSSGRGEGETQY

size: NA
J: TRBJ2-2
V: TRBV30
CDR3: AWNVGLAPFHGELF

size: NA
J: TRBJ2-3
V: TRBV27
CDR3: ASSSGTSGSGADTQY

size: NA
J: TRBJ1-2
V: TRBV4-1
CDR3: ASSQDQGRDYGYT

size: few
J: TRBJ1-3
V: TRBV29-1
CDR3: SGMSGNTIY

size: NA
J: TRBJ2-7
V: TRBV5-5
CDR3: ASPYPQKDSSYEQY

size: NA
J: TRBJ1-5
V: TRBV5-1
CDR3: ASSLAGTDNQPQH

size: NA
J: TRBJ1-5
V: TRBV5-1
CDR3: ASSPGDGFHQPQH

size: few
J: TRBJ1-5
V: TRBV7-2
CDR3: ASSLAISSNQPQH

size: NA
J: TRBJ2-5
V: TRBV9
CDR3: ASSADGGQYQETQY

size: NA
J: TRBJ1-3
V: TRBV6-1
CDR3: ASSGMVISGNTIY

size: NA
J: TRBJ2-5
V: TRBV7-9
CDR3: ATGLEETQY

size: NA
J: TRBJ1-1
V: TRBV7-8
CDR3: ASSTQGTSTEAF

size: NA
J: TRBJ1-4
V: TRBV5-1
CDR3: ASSMTQGYEKLF